The T cell receptor (beta chain) described here comes from a study of response to subunit inactivated influenza vaccine. Turning to this clonotype: Its antigen is unknown.

TCRdb reprocessed the RT-PCR reads with MiXCR, giving one entry per CDR3 protein. The repertoire holds hundreds of thousands of distinct CDR3 sequences, about 15% seen once, with around 7% in the top ten. Study findings and constraints: The authors put forward the suggestion that each seasonal influenza vaccination may bring in only a limited number of new T cells.

The CDR3 contains 13 residues. The germline V and J ends were trimmed by 6 bases and 0 bases, with 8 bases remaining between them. Looked up from germline, CDR1 is MDHEN and CDR2 is SYDVKM. The chain combines TRBV28 with TRBJ1-2; maybe TRBD1 (5 bases). This TCR derives from a man aged 50 to 60 who received an inactivated influenza vaccine. The specimen was PBMCs from blood, collected roughly 2 weeks before vaccination. CDR3 nucleotide sequence: TGTGCCAGCAGACAGGACACTAACTATGGCTACACCTTC. Encoded protein: CASRQDTNYGYTF.